This is a list of T cell receptor beta chains from one sample in a study of molecular identifiers for immune sequencing clone quantification. TCRdb re-analysed the PCR reads in MiXCR, keeping a single row per CDR3 protein. The data show about half a million distinct CDR3 sequences, 25% seen once. The specimen was naive CD8+ T cells from blood, with Jurkat cell RNA spiked in. The receptors derive from a human donor in good health. Some libraries in this study had Jurkat cell RNA spiked in. Each CDR3 is given with its conserved first and last residue. The D gene is left open where the match is weak. Size values are once, few and many counts, or a class for expanded clones, and some rows have none.

CDR3 | DNA | D | length | J | V | size
CASSWEGGTYEQYF | TGTGCCAGCAGTTGGGAAGGGGGGACCTACGAGCAGTACTTC | . | 14 | TRBJ2-7 | TRBV12-3/TRBV12-4 | .
CASSLAKGGETQYF | TGTGCCAGCAGTTTAGCGAAGGGGGGAGAGACCCAGTACTTC | . | 14 | TRBJ2-5 | TRBV12-3/TRBV12-4 | .
CSASGDSNSPLHF | TGCAGTGCTAGCGGGGACAGTAATTCACCCCTCCACTTT | TRBD1 | 13 | TRBJ1-6 | TRBV20-1 | .
CASSFGGPQVRDTQYF | TGTGCCAGCAGTTTCGGGGGCCCGCAGGTCAGAGATACGCAGTATTTT | . | 16 | TRBJ2-3 | TRBV27 | .
CASSPGLRNEQFF | TGTGCCAGTAGTCCGGGTCTCAGGAATGAGCAGTTCTTC | . | 13 | TRBJ2-1 | TRBV19 | .
CASSYSGGTYEQYF | TGTGCCAGCAGTTACTCAGGGGGTACTTACGAGCAGTACTTC | . | 14 | TRBJ2-7 | TRBV6-6 | many
CAAGAASTDTQYF | TGTGCCGCCGGAGCGGCTAGCACAGATACGCAGTATTTT | . | 13 | TRBJ2-3 | TRBV19 | .
CASSLLTANSPLHF | TGTGCCAGCAGCTTACTGACAGCCAATTCACCCCTCCACTTT | . | 14 | TRBJ1-6 | TRBV11-2 | .
CASSLYLLTGSSGNTIYF | TGTGCCAGCAGTTTATACCTTTTGACAGGCTCCTCTGGAAACACCATATATTTT | . | 18 | TRBJ1-3 | TRBV28 | few
CSARFSGYEQYF | TGCAGTGCTAGATTTAGCGGCTACGAGCAGTACTTC | . | 12 | TRBJ2-7 | TRBV20-1 | .
CASSAGDGRWLHF | TGTGCCAGCAGCGCAGGGGACGGACGCTGGCTCCACTTT | . | 13 | TRBJ1-6 | TRBV9 | few
CASNQGRTSYEQYF | TGCGCCAGCAATCAGGGGAGAACCTCCTACGAGCAGTACTTC | . | 14 | TRBJ2-7 | TRBV5-1 | few
CASSDAGGNQPQHF | TGTGCCAGCAGTGACGCTGGAGGCAATCAGCCCCAGCATTTT | . | 14 | TRBJ1-5 | TRBV12-3/TRBV12-4 | many
CASSMGGGGAYQPQHF | TGTGCCAGTAGTATGGGAGGCGGGGGGGCTTACCAGCCCCAGCATTTT | . | 16 | TRBJ1-5 | TRBV19 | few
CASSSVGDREGGYTF | TGTGCCAGCAGCTCCGTAGGGGACAGGGAAGGCGGCTACACCTTC | TRBD1 | 15 | TRBJ1-2 | TRBV5-6 | many
CASSAQPGLADTDTQYF | TGTGCCAGCAGCGCCCAACCGGGACTAGCGGACACAGATACGCAGTATTTT | TRBD2 | 17 | TRBJ2-3 | TRBV3-1 | .
CATGELGGTEAFF | TGTGCCACCGGAGAACTGGGTGGAACTGAAGCTTTCTTT | . | 13 | TRBJ1-1 | TRBV27 | few
CASSYPWGHNTDTQYF | TGTGCCAGCAGTTACCCTTGGGGACACAACACAGATACGCAGTATTTT | . | 16 | TRBJ2-3 | TRBV6-2/TRBV6-3 | few
CASSQEGTDEAFF | TGCGCCAGCAGCCAAGAAGGGACAGATGAAGCTTTCTTT | TRBD1 | 13 | TRBJ1-1 | TRBV4-1 | many
CASRSDKYSNQPQHF | TGTGCCAGCAGATCAGACAAGTATAGCAATCAGCCCCAGCATTTT | . | 15 | TRBJ1-5 | TRBV27 | few
CASSIGPGQDHYGYTF | TGTGCCAGTAGTATCGGTCCAGGACAGGATCACTATGGCTACACCTTC | TRBD1 | 16 | TRBJ1-2 | TRBV19 | few
CASSVSFGGGETQYF | TGTGCCAGCAGCGTATCTTTCGGGGGAGGAGAGACCCAGTACTTC | . | 15 | TRBJ2-5 | TRBV9 | few
CASSYSPYMIQETQYF | TGTGCCAGCAGTTACAGTCCTTATATGATCCAAGAGACCCAGTACTTC | . | 16 | TRBJ2-5 | TRBV6-5 | many